A selection of T cell receptor beta chains follows, all from one sample in a study of T cell responses to AZD1222 COVID-19 vaccine. TCRdb's copy holds only in-frame clones and misses some; the assay was immunoSEQ multiplex PCR. The sample holds around 150,000 clones, 92% seen once. The starting material was peripheral blood, obtained on day 0 of MenACWY control vaccination. These receptors came from an adult in good health. Both conserved end residues are trimmed from each CDR3. Not every row has a clone size; where given, it reads once, few, many or a size class.

V gene	J gene	clone size	CDR3 protein
TRBV12-3/TRBV12-4	TRBJ1-2	-	ASSLNMENGYT
TRBV27	TRBJ1-2	-	FLAPGNYGYT
TRBV7-2	TRBJ1-1	-	ASSRLQGASAF
TRBV7-2	TRBJ2-7	once	ASSLLRGRTIREQY
TRBV6-5	TRBJ1-1	-	ASKVLLNTEAF
TRBV29-1	TRBJ1-1	-	SVLGEKNTEAF
TRBV18	TRBJ2-1	-	ASSPQGQNYNEQF
TRBV20-1	TRBJ2-7	once	SVRYTYEQY
TRBV18	TRBJ2-3	-	ASSPITPREGTDTQY
TRBV7-3	TRBJ2-1	-	ASSLTGQGRNEQF
TRBV2	TRBJ1-1	-	ASRPEGNTEAF
TRBV28	TRBJ1-3	once	ASSRVGHTIY
TRBV18	TRBJ1-3	-	ASSPAGSVGGNTIY
TRBV27	TRBJ1-5	-	ASSVRRDPGGNQPQH
TRBV30	TRBJ2-1	-	AWRGGGAQKQF
TRBV6-2/TRBV6-3	TRBJ1-5	-	ASSSTGTGKQPQH
TRBV7-3	TRBJ2-5	once	ASSLTGWGQETQY
TRBV27	TRBJ2-5	-	ASSFHREETQY
TRBV6-2/TRBV6-3	TRBJ2-7	-	ASSYGEGEQY
TRBV4-2	TRBJ2-7	-	ASSNRGQGSYEQY
TRBV7-2	TRBJ2-1	-	ASSIAGLHGNEQF
TRBV19	TRBJ1-1	-	ASQPGRGSEAF
TRBV19	TRBJ1-5	-	ASSIGGGGNQPQH
TRBV30	TRBJ2-3	-	AWSVTGTYTDTQY
TRBV4-1	TRBJ1-4	-	ASSPEGRASGEKLF
TRBV19	TRBJ2-2	-	ASSFGPGGTGELF
TRBV7-9	TRBJ1-4	-	ASSLGQGPEKLF
TRBV10-3	TRBJ2-2	-	AISGTRTDTGELF
TRBV28	TRBJ1-3	-	ASSLNRGPGNTIY
TRBV9	TRBJ2-7	-	ASSVGPGRGGDEQY
TRBV19	TRBJ2-3	-	ASSKKTSGRASDTQY
TRBV29-1	TRBJ2-5	once	SVDRTGLRETQY
TRBV7-3	TRBJ2-1	once	ASSLLAGGMYNEQF
TRBV5-1	TRBJ1-6	-	ASSDKFARDSPLH